The 15 T cell receptor beta chains listed next were all sequenced from one sample in a study of vaccination effects on CD4 cells after COVID-19. No antigen is known for these receptors. Expansion with viral peptide pools was applied to antigen-specific CD4+ T cells by the ViraFEST assay prior to sequencing. With roughly nine days of culture completed, CD4+ T cells were isolated. It was two doses of either the BNT162b2 or mRNA-1273 vaccine that participants received. Produced via immunoSEQ multiplex PCR; TCRdb's table is partial and in-frame only. Here the sample spans some 70,000 clones, around 80% being singletons. Specimen: CD4+ T cells from PBMCs cultured with HCoV-229E spike peptides, collected after COVID-19 vaccination. Every receptor here comes from a human donor who received a COVID-19 vaccine.

The chain uses TRBV5-1 and TRBJ2-2, with TRBD1 matching 7 bases. The junction had 7 bases not matched to a gene; V was cut back by 4 bases and J by 4 bases. CDR1 is SGHRS and CDR2 is YFSETQ in the germline V gene. This CDR3 region has 15 residues. The CDR3 sequence: CASSEDPGGTGELFF. The CDR3 nucleotides read TGCGCCAGCAGCGAAGACCCAGGGGGCACCGGGGAGCTGTTTTTT. Filled out from reference TRBV5-1 and TRBJ2-2, the complete variable domain reads KAGVTQTPRYLIKTRGQQVTLSCSPISGHRSVSWYQQTPGQGLQFLFEYFSETQRNKGNFPGRFSGRQFSNSRSEMNVSTLELGDSALYLCASSEDPGGTGELFFGEGSRLTVL.

The V gene is TRBV6-1, the J gene TRBJ1-6; no clear D gene. Germline V gene lookup returns CDR1 MNHNS and CDR2 SASEGT. The CDR3 has 12 amino acids. Trimming shortened V by 3 bases and J by 7 bases, and 4 bases separated the two germline ends. The CDR3 is CASSDRNSPLHF. Here the CDR3 DNA reads TGTGCCAGCAGTGACAGGAATTCACCCCTCCACTTT.

The chain recombines TRBV11-2 with TRBJ2-7; 9 bases match TRBD2. The CDR3 has 15 residues. CDR1 is SGHAT, CDR2 FQNNGV, per germline. Germline trimming cut 1 base from V and 4 bases from J; bases unmatched to any gene: 5. The CDR3 DNA reads TGTGCCAGCAGCTTAGCGCGGGGGGGCCAGTACGAGCAGTACGTC. Encoded protein: CASSLARGGQYEQYV.

This clone was recorded a few times. The gene calls are TRBV4-1 and TRBJ2-5, with a possible D match to TRBD1 (5 bases). V was cut by 3 bases and J by 5 bases, with 22 bases left in between. This CDR3 spans 17 amino acids. CDR1 is MGHRA, CDR2 YSYEKL, per germline. CDR3 nucleotide sequence: TGCGCCAGCAGCCAGCCACTAAGACCAGGGTCTCGGGAGACCCAGTACTTC. Protein: CASSQPLRPGSRETQYF.

The chain recombines TRBV23-1 with TRBJ2-3; maybe TRBD2 (5 bases). Being an ORF, TRBV23-1 has a function that is uncertain. V lost 0 bases and J lost 1, with 8 bases in between. This CDR3 has 15 residues. This CDR3 is CASSQSLRGTDTQYF. CDR3 in DNA: TGCGCCAGCAGTCAATCGTTGCGGGGCACAGATACGCAGTATTTT.

This chain links TRBV6-5 with TRBJ2-5, with a tentative D call TRBD1 (6 bases). The CDR3 consists of 12 residues. Germline CDR1 is MNHEY and CDR2 is SVGAGI. V lost 8 bases and J lost 2, with 9 bases in between. The CDR3 protein is CASRQGQETQYF. Written as DNA, the CDR3 is TGTGCCAGCCGCCAGGGGCAAGAGACCCAGTACTTC.

The chain has TRBV7-6 and TRBJ2-6; D is undetermined. The CDR3 contains 15 residues. Germline-derived CDR1 and CDR2 are SGHVS and FNYEAQ. V shed 0 bases and J shed 4 bases, with 7 bases lying between them. This CDR3 reads CASSLAGPGANVLTF. The CDR3 DNA reads as TGTGCCAGCAGCTTAGCAGGGCCCGGGGCCAACGTCCTGACTTTC.

V is TRBV28 and J is TRBJ1-2; TRBD1 might be the D (5 bases). Trimming cost V 2 bases and J 4 bases, with 11 bases left between them. The germline CDR1 and CDR2 sequences are MDHEN and SYDVKM. The CDR3 length is 14 residues. The CDR3 protein is CASSLEQASYGYTF. The DNA for the CDR3 is TGTGCCAGCAGTTTAGAACAGGCCTCCTATGGCTACACCTTC.

Remarks on this clone: Other nucleotide sequences in the sample specify the same CDR3. The chain recombines TRBV30 with TRBJ2-7; 7 bases map to TRBD2. This CDR3 contains 14 residues. The J segment lost 0 bases and the V segment lost 3 bases, leaving 5 bases of the junction unmatched. The germline V gene encodes CDR1 GTSNPN and CDR2 SVGIG (reference sequence). The CDR3 DNA reads TGTGCCTGGAGCGGCGGGGGAAGCTCCTACGAGCAGTACGTC. It translates to CAWSGGGSSYEQYV.

The gene calls are TRBV5-1 and TRBJ2-5; 13 nucleotides agree with TRBD2. The length of the CDR3 is 15 residues. Germline V gives CDR1 SGHRS, CDR2 YFSETQ. After removal of 7 bases from V and 2 bases from J, the junction contained 5 bases not matched to a gene. CDR3: CASSGLAGAQETQYF. The CDR3 DNA is TGCGCCAGCTCCGGACTAGCGGGGGCTCAAGAGACCCAGTACTTC. The whole variable domain, filled in from reference TRBV5-1 and TRBJ2-5, reads KAGVTQTPRYLIKTRGQQVTLSCSPISGHRSVSWYQQTPGQGLQFLFEYFSETQRNKGNFPGRFSGRQFSNSRSEMNVSTLELGDSALYLCASSGLAGAQETQYFGPGTRLLVL.

The chain joins TRBV5-4 to TRBJ1-4; D gene unclear. With 2 bases removed from V and 5 bases from J, the gap between germline ends came to 10 bases. The CDR3 spans 14 residues. Germline values: CDR1 SGHNT, CDR2 YYREEE (reference sequence). DNA for the CDR3: TGTGCCAGCAGCTTTGGCGACCGGAATGAAAAACTGTTTTTT. Encoded protein: CASSFGDRNEKLFF.

This chain joins TRBV19 and TRBJ1-2; D remains ambiguous. Trimming stripped 3 bases from V and 4 bases from J, with 12 bases between. In germline, CDR1 is LNHDA, CDR2 SQIVND (reference sequence). This CDR3 contains 14 residues. The CDR3 sequence: CASSMPDSVYGYTF. The CDR3 DNA follows: TGTGCCAGTAGTATGCCAGACTCCGTCTATGGCTACACCTTC.

The V gene is TRBV10-2, the J gene TRBJ1-6; 8 nucleotides match TRBD1. The CDR3 is 15 residues long. Looked up from germline, CDR1 is WSHSY and CDR2 is SAAADI. Trimming cost V 8 bases and J 6 bases; bases outside gene matches: 9. CDR3 residues: CASLNRGGGNSPLHF. The CDR3 DNA is TGCGCCAGCCTGAACAGGGGGGGTGGTAATTCACCCCTCCACTTT.

V gene TRBV12-5 combines with J gene TRBJ2-1; TRBD2 is a possible D gene (7 bases). Germline assignment: CDR1 LGHNT and CDR2 FRNRAP. Trimming pared 0 bases from V and 8 bases from J, leaving 14 bases between. The CDR3 has 15 amino acids. CDR3 sequence (DNA): TGTGCTAGTGGTTTGGTACTGGGGGGGCCCCATGAGCAGTTCTTC. Encoded protein: CASGLVLGGPHEQFF.

The genes are TRBV15 and TRBJ1-1; TRBD1 might be the D (6 bases). Germline assignment: CDR1 LNHNV and CDR2 YYDKDF (reference sequence). Deletions cut 0 bases from V and 7 bases from J, with 15 bases between. This CDR3 spans 15 amino acids. Written as DNA, the CDR3 is TGTGCCACCAGCAGAGATCTATCAGGGGTGGATGAAGCTTTCTTT. Its translation is CATSRDLSGVDEAFF. The full variable domain, in which reference TRBV15 and TRBJ1-1 provide the parts outside the CDR3, is DAMVIQNPRYQVTQFGKPVTLSCSQTLNHNVMYWYQQKSSQAPKLLFHYYDKDFNNEADTPDNFQSRRPNTSFCFLDIRSPGLGDTAMYLCATSRDLSGVDEAFFGQGTRLTVV.